A single sample gave rise to the 23 T cell receptor beta chains below, sequenced in a study of blood T cell repertoires in COVID-19. Sequencing used immunoSEQ multiplex PCR; TCRdb keeps in-frame clones, though not all of them. Of 270,000 or so clones in the sample, about 90% were seen once. Material: peripheral blood. The source of these receptors is a woman aged 60-75 years with COVID-19, enrolled during active disease.

The chain couples TRBV6-2 or TRBV6-3 to TRBJ2-7, with 9 bases aligning to TRBD1. J was trimmed by 3 bases and V by 2 bases; bases with no gene match: 5. Germline-derived CDR1 and CDR2 are MNHEY and SVGEGT. The length of the CDR3 is 15 residues. CDR3 sequence reads: CASSYGQGFSYEQYF. The CDR3 region has the DNA TGTGCCAGCAGTTACGGACAGGGGTTTAGCTACGAGCAGTACTTC.

In its sample, this clone was seen many times. The rearrangement uses TRBV6-5 and TRBJ1-2, with 7 bases identical to TRBD1. With V trimmed by 2 bases and J by 5 bases, 5 bases remained unmatched. CDR3 length: 14 amino acids. Germline assignment: CDR1 MNHEY and CDR2 SVGAGI. DNA for the CDR3: TGTGCCAGCAGTTACCAAGGGGGCCGGTATGGCTACACCTTC. This codes for CASSYQGGRYGYTF.

The chain employs TRBV9 and TRBJ1-6; the D gene is possibly TRBD1 (6 bases). The V and J ends lost 0 bases and 7 bases respectively, with 11 bases between them. The CDR3 totals 15 residues. Germline CDR1 reads SGDLS; CDR2 reads YYNGEE. This CDR3 reads CASSVGNRANSPLHF. In DNA, the CDR3 is TGTGCCAGCAGCGTAGGGAACAGGGCCAATTCACCCCTCCACTTT. Looking up the rest from reference TRBV9 and TRBJ1-6 gives the full variable domain: DSGVTQTPKHLITATGQRVTLRCSPRSGDLSVYWYQQSLDQGLQFLIQYYNGEERAKGNILERFSAQQFPDLHSELNLSSLELGDSALYFCASSVGNRANSPLHFGNGTRLTVT.

This clone showed up just once. The chain employs TRBV3-1 (or the pseudogene TRBV3-2) and TRBJ2-1; 8 nucleotides match TRBD2. Germline trimming cut 2 bases from V and 6 bases from J; bases unmatched to any gene: 12. This CDR3 comprises 17 residues. Germline V gene lookup returns CDR1 LGHDT and CDR2 YNNKEL (reference sequence). In nucleotides, the CDR3 is TGTGCCAGCAGCCAACCCGGACTAGCTCATGGTATCAATGAGCAGTTCTTC. This sequence encodes CASSQPGLAHGINEQFF.

The rearrangement uses TRBV11-2 and TRBJ1-1; 9 positions match TRBD1. V lost 6 bases and J lost 0; bases outside the gene matches: 5. The CDR3 spans 15 residues. Germline-derived CDR1 and CDR2 are SGHAT and FQNNGV. The CDR3 DNA follows: TGTGCCAGCAGTCCCGGGACAGGGATGAACACTGAAGCTTTCTTT. Translation: CASSPGTGMNTEAFF.

The chain recombines TRBV30 with TRBJ1-1, with no clear D. V lost 1 base, J lost 6 bases, and 18 bases lay in between. The CDR3 extends over 15 amino acids. CDR1 is GTSNPN, CDR2 SVGIG, per germline (reference sequence). The CDR3 DNA reads as TGTGCCTGGAGTGGACCGGCAGGTGACGTGCCTGAAGCTTTCTTT. It translates to CAWSGPAGDVPEAFF.

This clone is a singleton in its sample. This rearrangement joins TRBV10-3 to TRBJ2-7, with a weak D call TRBD1 (5 bases). The germline V and J ends were trimmed by 6 bases and 3 bases, with 12 bases remaining between them. The CDR3 extends over 13 amino acids. Per the germline V gene, CDR1 is ENHRY and CDR2 is SYGVKD. The DNA for the CDR3 is TGTGCCATCAGGGGGCGCCTGAGCTACGAGCAGTACTTC. Its translation: CAIRGRLSYEQYF.

The chain uses TRBV7-2 and TRBJ1-2; D gene uncertain. Germline CDR1 SGHTA, CDR2 FQGNSA. The V end was cut by 1 base, the J end by 4 bases, with 10 bases between. The CDR3 is 14 residues long. The CDR3 protein is CASSLVEGSYGYTF. CDR3 nucleotides: TGTGCCAGCAGCTTAGTTGAGGGAAGCTATGGCTACACCTTC.

CDR3 amino acids: CASSQVGGSRDQPQHF. The CDR3 nucleotides are TGCGCCAGCAGCCAAGTAGGAGGGAGTCGGGATCAGCCCCAGCATTTT. This rearrangement joins TRBV4-1 to TRBJ1-5; no definite D call. This CDR3 has 16 amino acids. In germline, CDR1 is MGHRA, CDR2 YSYEKL. The V and J ends lost 1 base and 5 bases respectively, with 15 bases between them.

V usage is TRBV6-5 and J usage is TRBJ2-5; 8 bases fit TRBD1. This CDR3 comprises 15 residues. CDR1 is MNHEY, CDR2 SVGAGI, per germline. The V segment lost 5 bases and the J segment 3 bases; nucleotides outside the gene matches: 8. The CDR3 bases are TGTGCCAGCAGTAGAGTGGACAGGGCAGAAGAGACCCAGTACTTC. Protein sequence: CASSRVDRAEETQYF.

CDR3: CASSLFPVDGYTF. CDR3 nucleotides: TGCGCCAGCAGCTTGTTTCCGGTAGATGGCTACACCTTC. The J gene is TRBJ1-2, the V gene TRBV5-1; no clear D. Deletions cut 1 base from V and 6 bases from J, with 10 bases between. Germline V gene lookup returns CDR1 SGHRS and CDR2 YFSETQ. This CDR3 is 13 amino acids long.

The CDR3 protein is CASSVLRDSNEQFF. CDR3 coding DNA: TGTGCCAGTAGTGTCCTCCGGGACTCCAATGAGCAGTTCTTC. The chain combines TRBV19 with TRBJ2-1; D is perhaps TRBD2 (6 bases). The CDR3 has 14 amino acids. Trimming shortened V by 5 bases and J by 6 bases, and 14 bases separated the two germline ends. Germline assignment: CDR1 LNHDA and CDR2 SQIVND (reference sequence).

V gene TRBV5-1 combines with J gene TRBJ2-7; D remains ambiguous. The V and J ends lost 0 bases and 3 bases respectively, with 4 bases between them. There are 12 residues in the CDR3. Germline CDR1 and CDR2: SGHRS and YFSETQ. CDR3 nucleotide sequence: TGCGCCAGCAGCTTGGATTACTACGAGCAGTACTTC. It encodes CASSLDYYEQYF.

This chain links TRBV6-6 with TRBJ2-7; 9 nucleotides align to TRBD1. J gave up 7 bases and V 0 bases, and 10 bases lay outside the gene matches. Germline lookup yields CDR1 MNHNY and CDR2 SVGAGI (reference sequence). The CDR3 totals 16 residues. The CDR3 region has the DNA TGTGCCAGCAGTTACTCTCGTTTGGGACAGGGCGGAGAGCAGTACTTC. Translated, it gives CASSYSRLGQGGEQYF.

The CDR3: CASSQARTGMEKLFF. The CDR3 DNA is TGTGCCAGCAGCCAAGCTCGAACAGGGATGGAAAAACTGTTTTTT. V usage is TRBV3-1 (or the pseudogene TRBV3-2) and J usage is TRBJ1-4; D is perhaps TRBD1 (6 bases). V lost 1 base and J lost 8, with 14 bases in between. This CDR3 has 15 amino acids. The germline CDR1 and CDR2 sequences are LGHDT and YNNKEL (reference sequence).

In this sample, this clone turned up a few times. The genes are TRBV27 and TRBJ1-6, with 9 bases that match TRBD1. The CDR3 extends over 16 amino acids. Trimming at V came to 5 bases and at J to 8 bases, leaving 10 bases not matched to a gene. Germline V gene data show CDR1 as MNHEY and CDR2 as SMNVEV (reference sequence). CDR3 DNA sequence: TGTGCCAGCAGTCCAGCGGACAGGGGAGTGCATTCACCCCTCCACTTT. Translation: CASSPADRGVHSPLHF.

A word on this clone: Distinct nucleotide sequences in the sample also encode this CDR3. The J gene is TRBJ2-7, the V gene TRBV5-6; D gene uncertain. Germline V gene data show CDR1 as SGHDT and CDR2 as YYEEEE. The CDR3 runs 11 residues. Trimming shortened V by 4 bases and J by 4 bases, and 6 bases separated the two germline ends. The CDR3 coding sequence is TGTGCCAGCAGCCTGCGATACGAGCAGTACTTC. Its protein is CASSLRYEQYF.

The chain employs TRBV14 and TRBJ1-1; 10 bases are shared with TRBD1. Germline-derived CDR1 and CDR2 are SGHDN and FVKESK. V shed 2 bases and J 4 bases; nucleotides not matched to a gene: 7. The CDR3 totals 16 residues. In DNA form, the CDR3 reads TGTGCCAGCAGCCAAATGCCGGGACAGGGGCCCACTGAAGCTTTCTTT. This sequence encodes CASSQMPGQGPTEAFF.

The chain has TRBV7-7 and TRBJ1-3; D is perhaps TRBD1 (5 bases). The CDR3 covers 15 residues. CDR1 is SSHAT and CDR2 is FNYEAQ in the germline V gene (reference sequence). The V gene lost 5 bases and the J gene lost 0 bases, with 11 bases spanning the gap. The CDR3 reads CASSLDGGSGNTIYF. The CDR3 DNA follows: TGTGCCAGCAGCCTAGACGGGGGCTCTGGAAACACCATATATTTT.

The rearrangement uses TRBV4-1 and TRBJ2-6; D is possibly TRBD1 (6 bases). Trimming stripped 11 bases from V and 2 bases from J, with 19 bases between. Per germline, CDR1 MGHRA and CDR2 YSYEKL. The CDR3 sequence is 16 residues long. The CDR3: CARRRQGRTGANVLTF. CDR3 sequence (DNA): TGCGCCCGCCGCCGGCAGGGGAGAACTGGGGCCAACGTCCTGACTTTC.

The chain carries TRBV27 and TRBJ1-5, with D possibly being TRBD1 (5 bases). The V gene lost 4 bases and the J gene lost 11 bases, with 12 bases spanning the gap. CDR1 and CDR2 from the germline V gene are MNHEY and SMNVEV (reference sequence). The CDR3 sequence is 12 residues long. The CDR3 sequence: CASSYQGGTQHF. In nucleotides, the CDR3 is TGTGCCAGCAGTTATCAGGGTGGGACCCAGCATTTT.

The genes are TRBV19 and TRBJ1-1; 8 nucleotides agree with TRBD1. With V trimmed by 5 bases and J by 11 bases, 7 bases remained unmatched. Germline lookup yields CDR1 LNHDA and CDR2 SQIVND (reference sequence). The length of the CDR3 is 12 residues. The CDR3 DNA is TGTGCCAGTAGTCTGAGACAGGGGCTGGCTTTCTTT. Its protein is CASSLRQGLAFF.

The chain joins TRBV6-5 to TRBJ1-1, with 7 bases lining up with TRBD1. Germline CDR1 and CDR2: MNHEY and SVGAGI. With 0 bases clipped from V and 2 bases from J, the junction kept 3 bases outside the gene matches. This CDR3 region has 15 residues. The CDR3 protein is CASSYSRDRNTEAFF. In nucleotides, the CDR3 is TGTGCCAGCAGTTACTCCCGGGACAGAAACACTGAAGCTTTCTTT.